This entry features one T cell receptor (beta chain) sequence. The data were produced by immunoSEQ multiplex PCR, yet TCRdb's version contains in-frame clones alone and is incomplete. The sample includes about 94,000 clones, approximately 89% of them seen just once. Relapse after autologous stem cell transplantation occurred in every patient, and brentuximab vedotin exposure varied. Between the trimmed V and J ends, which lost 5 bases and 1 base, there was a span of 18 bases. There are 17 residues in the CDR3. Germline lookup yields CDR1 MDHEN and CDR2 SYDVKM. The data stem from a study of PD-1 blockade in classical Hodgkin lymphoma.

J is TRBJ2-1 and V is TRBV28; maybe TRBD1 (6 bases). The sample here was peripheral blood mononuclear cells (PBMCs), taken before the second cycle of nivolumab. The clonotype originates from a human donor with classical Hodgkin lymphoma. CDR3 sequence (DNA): TGTGCCAGCAGTCCGCTACAGGGTCGTGGGTCCTACAATGAGCAGTTCTTC. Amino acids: CASSPLQGRGSYNEQFF.